This TCR beta chain was recorded in a study of cytomegalovirus exposure and HLA in healthy donors. Study results and limitations: Within the data, a cluster of highly shared sequence variants was likely a sequencing artifact. Sequencing depth across donors, presence/absence analyses assumed, was roughly uniform. Analysis was carried out at a later point, and it linked a missense DCLRE1C variant to TCR beta V- and J-gene trimming.

Trimming removed 2 bases at V and 3 bases at J, with 8 bases between. Germline values: CDR1 MNHNS, CDR2 SASEGT. CDR3 length: 13 residues. The PCR was carried out with 60 Vbeta primers and 13 Jbeta primers. Sequenced by immunoSEQ multiplex PCR; TCRdb stores in-frame clones only, minus some. The data contain 120,000 or so clones, 80% of them singletons. Of note for this clone: Its matching antigen is unknown.

Material for sequencing was PBMCs. The receptor was isolated from a man between 40 and 49 years old in good health and CMV-seronegative. This chain connects TRBV6-1 to TRBJ2-7; D is ambiguous. CDR3 bases: TGTGCCAGCAGTGAAAGCACGGTCTACGAGCAGTACTTC. Translating gives CASSESTVYEQYF.